This T cell receptor (beta chain) comes out of a study of response to subunit inactivated influenza vaccine (dated by TCRdb to 2016 to 2019). For the wider study: Deep quantitative profiling of the T cell receptor repertoire was used in the study to follow responses to a trivalent subunit inactivated influenza vaccine.

Points on this clonotype: Its target antigen remains unknown. Base quality data are lacking; no much larger clone is found one base away.

Library preparation employed RT-PCR. Sequencing used an Illumina HiSeq 2500. TCRdb cleaned the public reads at Q25 with fastp, built clones with MiXCR and kept in-frame beta chains. Each CDR3 protein appears once, grouped with its most common genes and DNA. Counted in this sample were 300,000 to 350,000 distinct CDR3 sequences; 21% of them appeared once. The ten largest clones represent roughly 10% of the sample. General conclusions and limits of the study: The authors suggested that each seasonal influenza vaccination may recruit only a limited number of new T cells.

CDR1 and CDR2 were assigned from the germline V gene as SGHRS and YFSETQ. The CDR3 holds 15 amino acids from the cysteine to the phenylalanine. Only CDR3 DNA is held: 45 bases, read in frame from base 1. Trimming takes 0 bases from V and 4 bases from J, and the germline ends sit 12 bases apart. The clonotype was recovered from a man between 50 and 75 years old who received an inactivated influenza vaccine. Donor details come from another sample of the same person, matched by shared clones. The source material was PBMCs from blood, sampled approximately 22 months after vaccination. The V and J segments used are TRBV5-1 and TRBJ2-3, with the D gene too uncertain to name. The CDR3 in this case is CASSLATTGPDTQYF. The DNA reads as follows: TGCGCCAGCAGCTTGGCTACAACGGGCCCAGATACGCAGTATTTT. Supplemented by the reference TRBV5-1 and TRBJ2-3 proteins around the CDR3, the complete variable domain is KAGVTQTPRYLIKTRGQQVTLSCSPISGHRSVSWYQQTPGQGLQFLFEYFSETQRNKGNFPGRFSGRQFSNSRSEMNVSTLELGDSALYLCASSLATTGPDTQYFGPGTRLTVL.